The text below deals with one T cell receptor (beta chain). This clone has ten or more counts. Its antigen target is currently unknown. No per-base quality is available; no much larger clone lies one base away. The donors were healthy, HIV-negative adults with no recently reported acute infections or vaccinations. Every donor was a Caucasian adult residing in Nashville, Tennessee, USA. CD4+ T cells were enriched by magnetic negative selection; naive cells were then positively selected on CD45RA, and the negative fraction formed the memory subset. Blood was obtained by leukapheresis, after which PBMCs were separated by Ficoll-Histopaque density gradient centrifugation and cryopreserved in liquid nitrogen vapor phase. Purity and quantity of every magnetically sorted T cell population were checked by analytical flow cytometry. Genomic DNA was isolated from each sorted fraction and quantified by UV absorbance on a Nanodrop 2000c.

Its CDR3 holds 16 amino acids, cysteine through phenylalanine. Only the CDR3 DNA stays, 48 bases, in frame from base 1. Sequences SGHAT (CDR1) and FQNNGV (CDR2) are obtained from the germline V gene. V loses 3 bases, J loses 1 base, and the germline ends lie 12 bases apart. The sample belongs to a study of shared clonotypes between healthy human individuals (dated by TCRdb to the early 2020s). About the study as a whole: The cohort included a few men and two women between 18 and 49 years of age. For each donor, CD4 naive and CD4 memory were each run on three plates, CD8 naive on two plates, and CD8 memory on one plate. Blood TCR repertoires of roughly five healthy adults were deeply sequenced to estimate repertoire size and the extent of clonotype sharing between individuals. To increase sequencing depth and limit assay-specific biases, different laboratories used diverse techniques to prepare libraries and sequence TCR repertoires. Each donor's leukapheresis produced roughly between about 0.8 and 10 billion PBMCs.

TCR CDR3 regions were amplified from genomic DNA by multiplex PCR using the deep immunoSEQ assay. Extracted genomic DNA from each cell subset was distributed evenly across all wells of several immunoSEQ 96-well plates, and each plate was treated as a replicate. For sorted subsets, 150 to 250 ng of genomic DNA, equivalent to 25,000 to 30,000 T cell genomes, went into each replicate PCR. Purified libraries were quantified with a Qubit 3.0 fluorometer, sized on a Bioanalyzer 2100, and re-quantified with the KAPA Library Quantification kit. Each immunoSEQ 96-well plate was sequenced on its own single-read 150-cycle Illumina NextSeq 550 flow cell. The study's own analysis went as follows. Because the immunoSEQ output held only junctional sequences and lacked quality scores, the filtering could not match the filtering applied to full-length reads. Sequences were annotated with PyIR, a Python wrapper for IgBLAST v1.9, using IMGT germline references to assign V/J genes and CDR3. Reads were removed for weak V/J assignments (E-value above 1e-6), missing CDR3, stop codons, out-of-frame junctions, or ambiguous translated residues. A V3J clonotype was defined by an identical inferred V gene, J gene, and CDR3 amino acid sequence. Percentage overlap between repertoires was computed as shared unique clonotypes divided by the size of the smaller repertoire. Repertoire richness was assessed with RTK rarefaction, the Chao1 estimator, and Recon v2.1 estimates of unobserved clonotypes. Generation probabilities for all TCRbeta clonotypes obtained by the gDNA method from a handful of donors were computed using OLGA. TCRdb stores this immuneACCESS table with in-frame sequences only. Part of the clones is absent; in the studies checked, under half of the shortfall reflects unresolved V genes, and no reason is known for the rest. V and J calls and clone size are those listed in that table; D and trimming were worked out from the DNA. The sample contains about 1 million clones, approximately 70% of them found a single time. Of the sample, approximately 1.5% falls within the top ten clones.

Summary of the overall study and its limitations: Based on pairwise subsampling, the degree of clonotype sharing among donors was expected to be affected by sequencing depth. Compared with non-shared clonotypes, clonotypes shared by all four sorted-subset donors had higher generation probabilities. The genetic and exposure-history diversity represented was limited by the small number of donors. When a handful of donors were compared, the shared fraction of clonotypes was 5% to 6.5% for naive CD4, roughly 3.4% for naive CD8, more than 2% for memory CD4, and roughly 0.4% for memory CD8. Incomplete sequencing was indicated by rarefaction of sorted-subset datasets, despite the large sequencing depth. Larger estimated clonotype richness was generally found for naive subsets than for memory subsets. Sampling was limited to blood, and TCR repertoires in tissue likely differ from TCR repertoires in blood.

The sequenced sample consisted of memory CD4+ T cells sorted from blood. The cell subset or site label of this sample denotes: CD45RA-negative fraction. Recombination connected TRBV11-2 to TRBJ2-2; TRBD2 is a weak D gene call, 6 bases matching. The sequence derives from a man aged 18 to 30 in good health. The nucleotide sequence is given as TGTGCCAGCAGCTTGGGGGGTCGGAAGAACACCGGGGAGCTGTTTTTT. This encodes CASSLGGRKNTGELFF.